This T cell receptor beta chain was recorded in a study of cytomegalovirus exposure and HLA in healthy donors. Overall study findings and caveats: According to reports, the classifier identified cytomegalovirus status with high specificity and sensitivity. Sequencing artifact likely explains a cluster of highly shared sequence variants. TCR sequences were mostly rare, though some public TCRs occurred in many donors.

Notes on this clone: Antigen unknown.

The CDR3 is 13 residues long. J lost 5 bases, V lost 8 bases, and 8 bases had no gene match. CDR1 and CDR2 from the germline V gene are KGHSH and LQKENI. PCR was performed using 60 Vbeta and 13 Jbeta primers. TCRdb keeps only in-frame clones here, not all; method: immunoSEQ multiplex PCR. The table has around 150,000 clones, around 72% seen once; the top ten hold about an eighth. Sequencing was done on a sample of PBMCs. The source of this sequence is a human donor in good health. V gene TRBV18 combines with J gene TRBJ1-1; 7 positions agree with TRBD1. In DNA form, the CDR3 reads TGTGCCAGCGGACAGGCCACGGGTACTGAAGCTTTCTTT. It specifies CASGQATGTEAFF.